This T cell receptor beta chain was recorded in a study of T cells in Graves' hyperthyroidism and ophthalmopathy (dated by TCRdb to between 2019 and 2020). For context, the study as a whole: Peripheral blood was collected at initial diagnosis, before any treatment. To identify TCR V-J signatures that set the groups apart, the researchers used a discovery cohort of 95 to 100 patients, made up of 40 to 45 with Graves' ophthalmopathy and 55 to 65 with stable Graves' hyperthyroidism. Whether ophthalmopathy could be predicted prospectively was tested in an independent validation cohort made up of roughly 19 hyperthyroidism patients plus 17 patients who later progressed to ophthalmopathy. The approximately 97 discovery patients were randomly divided into training and test sets at a 7:3 ratio. Thyroid tissue and blood T-cell repertoires from about six Graves' hyperthyroidism patients were also compared in the study. After sampling, hyperthyroidism patients received methimazole starting at 30 mg daily, and ophthalmopathy patients received high-dose intravenous methylprednisolone. According to the paper, TCR Vbeta CDR3 sequencing was carried out on approximately 140 peripheral blood samples, which came from some 41 ophthalmopathy, 75 to 80 hyperthyroidism and roughly 17 progressor patients.

The full study reports these points: A 13 V-J signature model separated ophthalmopathy from stable hyperthyroidism, with 87.88% sensitivity and roughly 84% specificity in cross-validation and 80%/75% in testing. Blood samples also contained most of the expanded thyroid clonotypes (frequency above 0.001), which suggests that blood repertoires may reflect thyroid immune responses. Sample size was not statistically predetermined, and investigators were not blinded to group allocation. In validation, progression to ophthalmopathy was predicted by the model with 70.59% sensitivity and 72% to 85% specificity, a median of roughly 6 months before onset.

V is shortened by 4 bases, J by 7 bases, and the region joining them spans 16 bases. The CDR3, from cysteine to phenylalanine, totals 14 residues. The sequence is cut down to CDR3 DNA, 42 bases in frame from base 1. In the germline V gene, CDR1 corresponds to SNHLY and CDR2 to FYNNEI. Points on this clonotype: Its cognate antigen has yet to be identified. Nothing much larger sits one base from this clone, and base qualities are not available.

The TCR beta CDR3 regions were amplified from RNA transcripts. The first round of RT-PCR for the TCR CDR3 was performed with the HTBI primer set and the Qiagen OneStep RT-PCR kit. Libraries were constructed in a second round of multiplex PCR, after which size selection and purification were performed. Libraries were sequenced paired-end with 100 bp reads on an Illumina HiSeq2000. As for the original processing: Raw data were processed with SOAPnuke, discarding reads with adapters, uncalled bases, mean Phred below 15, or no exact constant-primer or identifier match. COPE v1.2.5 was used to merge the high-quality paired reads, and each unique nucleotide sequence was defined as a clonotype. MiTCR v1.1 was used to align the clonotypes against IMGT TRBV, TRBD and TRBJ reference segments. Analysis was restricted to V-J combinations with a frequency above 0.0001, which covered approximately 99% of repertoires. A TCS score was defined as the ratio between F50 (clonal expansion) and ExV (chaos), using BLOSUM62-based TCRdist between CDR3 peptides within each V-J. Welch's t-statistics and random forest reduced some 510 V-J features to about 12, which were used in a naive Bayes classifier (R e1071). TCRdb ran its own pipeline on the public reads, namely fastp trimming at Q25 and MiXCR clone calling, and kept in-frame beta chains. Identical CDR3 proteins give one entry, which carries the most common genes and DNA. The V and J calls follow TCRdb's processing rather than the paper's. In all, the sample holds 600,000 to 900,000 distinct CDR3 sequences, and 16% of those were seen once. The top ten hold approximately 8.4% of the sample.

A patient counted as having stable Graves' hyperthyroidism if no progression to ophthalmopathy occurred over 18 months of follow-up. The hyperthyroidism patients were between 18 and 65 years old and newly diagnosed, with a disease duration of less than 2 months. Patients with uncontrolled infections, other autoimmune diseases, pregnancy or lactation were excluded. Diagnoses relied on clinical symptoms, serum thyroxine and TRAb, thyroid ultrasound and orbital computed tomography. PBMCs were separated from over 9 ml of fresh peripheral blood using Ficoll-Paque density gradient centrifugation. Total RNA was extracted using Trizol reagent, and RNA quality was assessed on an Agilent 2100 Bioanalyzer.

Source material: blood. The sequence came from a man younger than 35 with Graves' hyperthyroidism. This chain joins TRBV2 to TRBJ2-5; TRBD2 could be the D gene, as 6 bases match. The bases read TGTGCCAGCAGTGCCGGGAGCAATCGGTTGACCCAGTACTTC. Translated, this gives CASSAGSNRLTQYF.